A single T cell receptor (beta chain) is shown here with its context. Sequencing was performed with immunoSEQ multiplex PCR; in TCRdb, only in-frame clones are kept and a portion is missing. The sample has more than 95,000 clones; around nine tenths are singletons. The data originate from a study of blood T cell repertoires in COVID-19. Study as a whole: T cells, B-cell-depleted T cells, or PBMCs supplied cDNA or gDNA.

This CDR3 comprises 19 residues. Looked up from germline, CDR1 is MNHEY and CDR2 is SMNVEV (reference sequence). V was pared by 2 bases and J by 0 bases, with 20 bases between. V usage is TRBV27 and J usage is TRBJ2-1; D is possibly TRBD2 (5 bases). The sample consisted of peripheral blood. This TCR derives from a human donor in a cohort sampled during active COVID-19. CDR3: CASSLTPRTDLSSYNEQFF. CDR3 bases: TGTGCCAGCAGTTTAACCCCGCGAACGGACTTAAGCTCCTACAATGAGCAGTTCTTC.